The 4 T cell receptor beta chains below were found in one sample sequenced in a study of Ad26.COV2.S vaccination and SARS-CoV-2 variants. The assay was immunoSEQ multiplex PCR, and TCRdb's table has in-frame clones only and misses some. This repertoire shows 410,000 or so clones, 92% found once; its top ten account for 1.5% to 2%. The treatment was: around 19 received Ad26.COV2.S at low or high dose, single or two shots; 5 received placebo; per-sample allocation not given. Material that was analyzed had been drawn on day 63 after the first vaccine or placebo injection. Material: peripheral blood, obtained in a trial of Ad26.COV2.S vaccine versus placebo. Receptor source: a person between 18 and 59 years old who received the Ad26.COV2.S COVID-19 vaccine or a placebo.

This chain uses TRBV27 with TRBJ2-4; D might be TRBD2 (5 bases). From germline, CDR1 is MNHEY and CDR2 SMNVEV (reference sequence). The CDR3 extends over 14 amino acids. Trimming removed 6 bases at V and 2 bases at J, with 11 bases between. This chain's CDR3 is CASRVAGSKNIQYF. CDR3 DNA: TGTGCCAGCAGGGTCGCGGGTTCCAAAAACATTCAGTACTTC.

The chain couples TRBV5-6 to TRBJ2-5; 14 bases are shared with TRBD2. J gave up 5 bases and V 5 bases, and 8 bases lay outside the gene matches. This CDR3 spans 16 amino acids. The germline CDR1 and CDR2 sequences are SGHDT and YYEEEE. CDR3 DNA: TGTGCCAGCAGTCGGACTAGCGGGGGGCCCTACGAGACCCAGTACTTC. It specifies CASSRTSGGPYETQYF.

Only one count was recorded for this clone. V and J are TRBV27 and TRBJ1-6, with a tentative D call TRBD1 (5 bases). Looked up from germline, CDR1 is MNHEY and CDR2 is SMNVEV (reference sequence). The CDR3 covers 16 residues. V was shortened by 6 bases and J by 5 bases, with 17 bases between the two germline ends. CDR3 loop: CASRPTGRGNNSPLHF. The DNA for the CDR3 is TGTGCCAGCAGACCGACGGGGCGCGGGAATAATTCACCCCTCCACTTT.

The chain joins TRBV19 to TRBJ2-2; D is uncertain. The CDR3 covers 12 residues. Germline lookup yields CDR1 LNHDA and CDR2 SQIVND (reference sequence). The ends were cut back, 7 bases at V and 3 bases at J, with 6 bases in the middle. The CDR3 region is CASIVDTGELFF. CDR3 in DNA: TGTGCCAGTATCGTAGACACCGGGGAGCTGTTTTTT.